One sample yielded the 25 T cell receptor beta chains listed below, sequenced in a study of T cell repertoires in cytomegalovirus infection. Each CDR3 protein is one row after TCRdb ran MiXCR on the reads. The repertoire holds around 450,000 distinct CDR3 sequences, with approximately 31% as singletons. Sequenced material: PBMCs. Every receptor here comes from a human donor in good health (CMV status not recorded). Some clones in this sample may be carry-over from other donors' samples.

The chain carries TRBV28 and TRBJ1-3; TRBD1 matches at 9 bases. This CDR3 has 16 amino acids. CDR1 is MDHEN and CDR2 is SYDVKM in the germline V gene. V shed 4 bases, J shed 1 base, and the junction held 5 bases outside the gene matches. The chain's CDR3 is CASSSLQGASGNTIYF. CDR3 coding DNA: TGTGCCAGCAGTTCGCTACAGGGGGCTTCTGGAAACACCATATATTTT.

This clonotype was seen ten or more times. The DNA for the CDR3 is TGTGCCAGCAGTTTCGTGACAGGGGGTGATGGCTATGGCTACACCTTC. Its protein product is CASSFVTGGDGYGYTF. This rearrangement joins TRBV28 to TRBJ1-2; 9 bases line up with TRBD1. The germline V gene has CDR1 MDHEN and CDR2 SYDVKM. The CDR3 runs to 16 residues. V was clipped by 3 bases and J by 4 bases; unmatched bases: 9.

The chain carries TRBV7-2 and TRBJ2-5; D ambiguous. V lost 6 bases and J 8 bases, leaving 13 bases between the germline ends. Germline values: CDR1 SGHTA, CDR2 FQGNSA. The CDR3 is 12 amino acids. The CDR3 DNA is TGTGCCAGCAGGTCCCTCCAAGCTACCCAGTACTTC. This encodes CASRSLQATQYF.

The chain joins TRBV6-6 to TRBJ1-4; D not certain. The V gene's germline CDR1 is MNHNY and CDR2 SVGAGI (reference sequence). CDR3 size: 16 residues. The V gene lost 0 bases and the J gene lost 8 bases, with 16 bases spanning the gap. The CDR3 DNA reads TGTGCCAGCAGTTACTCGGGCCCGGCGGAATGGGAAAAACTGTTTTTT. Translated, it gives CASSYSGPAEWEKLFF.

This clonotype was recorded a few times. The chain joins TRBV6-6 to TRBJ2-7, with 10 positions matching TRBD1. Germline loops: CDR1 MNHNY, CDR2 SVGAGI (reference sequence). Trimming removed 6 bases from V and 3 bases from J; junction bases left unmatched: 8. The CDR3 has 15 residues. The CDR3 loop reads CASRLRQGAFYEQYF. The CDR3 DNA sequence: TGTGCCAGCAGACTCAGACAGGGGGCTTTCTACGAGCAGTACTTC.

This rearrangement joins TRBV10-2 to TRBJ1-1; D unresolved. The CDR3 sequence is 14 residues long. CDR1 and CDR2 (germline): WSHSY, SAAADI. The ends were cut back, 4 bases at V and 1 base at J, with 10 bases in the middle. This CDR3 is CASSAQSGNTEAFF. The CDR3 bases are TGCGCCAGCAGTGCCCAATCGGGGAACACTGAAGCTTTCTTT.

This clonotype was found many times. In DNA, the CDR3 is TGTGCCAGCAGCTTAGGGCCGAGGGTCTGCACCTTC. This codes for CASSLGPRVCTF. The J gene is TRBJ1-2, the V gene TRBV7-2, with D uncertain. The V and J ends lost 1 base and 13 bases respectively, with 13 bases between them. CDR3 length equals 12 residues. The germline gives CDR1 SGHTA, CDR2 FQGNSA.

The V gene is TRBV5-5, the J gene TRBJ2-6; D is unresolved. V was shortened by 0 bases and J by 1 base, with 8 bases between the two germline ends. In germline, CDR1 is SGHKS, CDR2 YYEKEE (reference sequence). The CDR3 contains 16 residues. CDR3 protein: CASSLAAASGANVLTF. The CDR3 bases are TGTGCCAGCAGCTTGGCCGCAGCTTCTGGGGCCAACGTCCTGACTTTC. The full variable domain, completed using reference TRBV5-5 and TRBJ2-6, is DAGVTQSPTHLIKTRGQQVTLRCSPISGHKSVSWYQQVLGQGPQFIFQYYEKEERGRGNFPDRFSARQFPNYSSELNVNALLLGDSALYLCASSLAAASGANVLTFGAGSRLTVL.

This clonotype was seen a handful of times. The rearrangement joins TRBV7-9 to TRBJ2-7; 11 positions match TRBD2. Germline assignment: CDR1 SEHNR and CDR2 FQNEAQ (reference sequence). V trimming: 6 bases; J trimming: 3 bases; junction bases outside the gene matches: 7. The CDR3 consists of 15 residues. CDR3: CASSGGLAEFYEQYF. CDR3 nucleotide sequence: TGTGCCAGCAGTGGGGGACTAGCGGAGTTCTACGAGCAGTACTTC.

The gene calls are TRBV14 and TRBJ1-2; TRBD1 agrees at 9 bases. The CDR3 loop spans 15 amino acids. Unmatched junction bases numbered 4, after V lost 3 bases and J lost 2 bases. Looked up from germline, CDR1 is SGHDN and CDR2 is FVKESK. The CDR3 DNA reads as TGTGCCAGCAGCCAGTGGACAGGGGAAAACTATGGCTACACCTTC. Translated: CASSQWTGENYGYTF.

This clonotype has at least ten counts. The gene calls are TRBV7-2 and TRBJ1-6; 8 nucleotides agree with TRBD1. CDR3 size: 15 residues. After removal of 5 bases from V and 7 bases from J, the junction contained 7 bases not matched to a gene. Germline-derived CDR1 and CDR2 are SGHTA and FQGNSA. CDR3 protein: CASSPRTGNNSPLHF. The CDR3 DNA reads TGTGCCAGCAGCCCGCGGACAGGGAACAATTCACCCCTCCACTTT.

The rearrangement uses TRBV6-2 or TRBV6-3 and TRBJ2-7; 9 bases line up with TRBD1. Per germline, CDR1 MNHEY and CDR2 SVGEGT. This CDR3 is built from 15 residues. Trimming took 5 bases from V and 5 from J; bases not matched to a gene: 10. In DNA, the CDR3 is TGTGCCAGCAGTCACCCGGGACAGGGTACAGACGAGCAGTACTTC. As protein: CASSHPGQGTDEQYF.

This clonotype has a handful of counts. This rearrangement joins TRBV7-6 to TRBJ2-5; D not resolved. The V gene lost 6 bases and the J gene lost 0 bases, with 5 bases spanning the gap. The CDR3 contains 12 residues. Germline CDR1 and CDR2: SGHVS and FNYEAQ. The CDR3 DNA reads TGTGCCAGCAGAACTGACCAAGAGACCCAGTACTTC. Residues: CASRTDQETQYF.

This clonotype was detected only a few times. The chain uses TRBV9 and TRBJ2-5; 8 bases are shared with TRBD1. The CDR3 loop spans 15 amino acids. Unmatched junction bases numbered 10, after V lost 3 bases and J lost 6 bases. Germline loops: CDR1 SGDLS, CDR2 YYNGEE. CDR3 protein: CASSAALDRDQTQYF. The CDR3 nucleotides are TGTGCCAGCAGCGCTGCCCTGGACAGGGACCAGACCCAGTACTTC. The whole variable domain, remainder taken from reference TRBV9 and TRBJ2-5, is DSGVTQTPKHLITATGQRVTLRCSPRSGDLSVYWYQQSLDQGLQFLIQYYNGEERAKGNILERFSAQQFPDLHSELNLSSLELGDSALYFCASSAALDRDQTQYFGPGTRLLVL.

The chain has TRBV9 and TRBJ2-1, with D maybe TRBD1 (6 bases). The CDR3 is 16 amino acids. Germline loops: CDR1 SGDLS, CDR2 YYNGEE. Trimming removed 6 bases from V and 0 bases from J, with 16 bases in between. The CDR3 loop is CASNRALESSYNEQFF. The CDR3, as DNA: TGTGCCAGCAACAGGGCCCTCGAGAGCTCCTACAATGAGCAGTTCTTC. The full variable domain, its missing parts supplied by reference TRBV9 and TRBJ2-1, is DSGVTQTPKHLITATGQRVTLRCSPRSGDLSVYWYQQSLDQGLQFLIQYYNGEERAKGNILERFSAQQFPDLHSELNLSSLELGDSALYFCASNRALESSYNEQFFGPGTRLTVL.

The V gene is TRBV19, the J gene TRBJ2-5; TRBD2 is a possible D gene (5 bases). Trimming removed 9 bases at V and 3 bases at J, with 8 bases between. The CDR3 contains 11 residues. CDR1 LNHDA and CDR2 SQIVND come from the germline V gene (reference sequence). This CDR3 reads CASGIEETQYF. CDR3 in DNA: TGTGCCAGCGGGATTGAAGAGACCCAGTACTTC.

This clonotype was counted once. The CDR3 sequence is CASSTPGETQYF. As DNA, the CDR3 is TGTGCCAGCAGTACACCAGGGGAGACCCAGTACTTC. The chain recombines TRBV27 with TRBJ2-5, with a weak D call TRBD1 (5 bases). The ends were cut back, 5 bases at V and 5 bases at J, with 9 bases in the middle. The CDR3 runs 12 residues. The V gene's germline CDR1 is MNHEY and CDR2 SMNVEV (reference sequence).

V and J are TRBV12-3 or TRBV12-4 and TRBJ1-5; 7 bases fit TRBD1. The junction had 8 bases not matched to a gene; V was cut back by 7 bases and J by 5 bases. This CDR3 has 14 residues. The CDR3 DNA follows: TGTGCCAGCACCGGACAGGTGACATATCAGCCCCAGCATTTT. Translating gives CASTGQVTYQPQHF.

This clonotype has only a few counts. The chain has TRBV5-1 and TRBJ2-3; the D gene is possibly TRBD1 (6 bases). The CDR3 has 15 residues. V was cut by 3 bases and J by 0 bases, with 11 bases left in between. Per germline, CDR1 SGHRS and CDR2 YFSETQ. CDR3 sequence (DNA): TGCGCCAGCAGCTCACAGGGTTGGAGCACAGATACGCAGTATTTT. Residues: CASSSQGWSTDTQYF.

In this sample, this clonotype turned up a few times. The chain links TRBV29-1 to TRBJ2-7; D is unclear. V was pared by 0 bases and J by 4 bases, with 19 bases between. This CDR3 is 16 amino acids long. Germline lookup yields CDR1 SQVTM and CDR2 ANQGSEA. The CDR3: CSVEEAKVAARYEQYF. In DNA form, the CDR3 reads TGCAGCGTTGAAGAGGCGAAGGTTGCGGCAAGGTACGAGCAGTACTTC.

The CDR3 reads CASSPKRTANTEAFF. The DNA for the CDR3 is TGTGCCAGCAGCCCGAAACGGACAGCGAACACTGAAGCTTTCTTT. This sequence joins TRBV6-1 and TRBJ1-1, with a possible D match to TRBD1 (6 bases). CDR1 and CDR2 (germline): MNHNS, SASEGT. V shed 6 bases and J shed 1 base, with 15 bases lying between them. This CDR3 spans 15 amino acids.

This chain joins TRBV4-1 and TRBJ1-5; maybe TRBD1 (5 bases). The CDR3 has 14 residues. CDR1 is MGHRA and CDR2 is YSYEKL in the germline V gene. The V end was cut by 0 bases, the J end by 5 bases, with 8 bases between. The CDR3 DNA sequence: TGCGCCAGCAGCCAAGAACCGGGGGATCAGCCCCAGCATTTT. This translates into CASSQEPGDQPQHF.

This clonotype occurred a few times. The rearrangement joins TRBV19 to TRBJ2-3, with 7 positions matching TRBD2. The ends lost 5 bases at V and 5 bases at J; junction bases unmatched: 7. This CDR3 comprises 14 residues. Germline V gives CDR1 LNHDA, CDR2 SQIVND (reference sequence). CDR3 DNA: TGTGCCAGTAGTCCTCCGGGGGGTTTAGATACGCAGTATTTT. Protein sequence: CASSPPGGLDTQYF.

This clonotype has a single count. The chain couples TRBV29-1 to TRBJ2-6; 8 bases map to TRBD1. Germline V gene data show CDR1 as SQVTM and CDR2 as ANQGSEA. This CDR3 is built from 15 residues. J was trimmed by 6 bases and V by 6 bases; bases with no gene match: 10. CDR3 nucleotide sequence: TGCAGCGTCCCCGGACAGGGTGGTAAGGCCAACGTCCTGACTTTC. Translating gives CSVPGQGGKANVLTF.

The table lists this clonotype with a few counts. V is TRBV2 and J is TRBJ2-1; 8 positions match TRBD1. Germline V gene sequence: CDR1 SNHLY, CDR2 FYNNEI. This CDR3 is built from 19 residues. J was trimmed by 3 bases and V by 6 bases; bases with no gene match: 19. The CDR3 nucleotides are TGTGCCAGCAGGAAAAACCAGGGGGGCAGGGGGCCCCTCTACAATGAGCAGTTCTTC. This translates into CASRKNQGGRGPLYNEQFF. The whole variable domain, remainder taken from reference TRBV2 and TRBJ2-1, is EPEVTQTPSHQVTQMGQEVILRCVPISNHLYFYWYRQILGQKVEFLVSFYNNEISEKSEIFDDQFSVERPDGSNFTLKIRSTKLEDSAMYFCASRKNQGGRGPLYNEQFFGPGTRLTVL.